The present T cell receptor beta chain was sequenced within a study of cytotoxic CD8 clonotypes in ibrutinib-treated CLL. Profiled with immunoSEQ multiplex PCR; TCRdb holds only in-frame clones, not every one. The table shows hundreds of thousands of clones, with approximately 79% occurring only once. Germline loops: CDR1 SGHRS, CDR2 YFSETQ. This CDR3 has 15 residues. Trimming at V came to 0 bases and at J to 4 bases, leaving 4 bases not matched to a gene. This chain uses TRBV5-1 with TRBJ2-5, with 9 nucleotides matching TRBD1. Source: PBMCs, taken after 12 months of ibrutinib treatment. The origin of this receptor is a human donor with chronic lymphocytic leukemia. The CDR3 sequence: CASSLGDRVAETQYF. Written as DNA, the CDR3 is TGCGCCAGCAGCTTGGGGGACAGGGTAGCAGAGACCCAGTACTTC.